The clone carrying this T cell receptor (beta chain) was recorded many times. Its antigen is undetermined. CDR3 length: 17 residues. The V gene end was trimmed by 4 bases and the J gene end by 11 bases; junction bases not matched to a gene: 16. In germline, CDR1 is LNHNV, CDR2 YYDKDF (reference sequence). During its preparation, the TCRbeta library received unique molecular identifiers. Each CDR3 protein gets one entry after TCRdb re-called the PCR reads with MiXCR. The table lists about 1,000,000 distinct CDR3 sequences, 25% to 35% of them singletons. The sample comes from a study of T-cell reconstitution after alpha-beta-depleted transplantation in children. Study-wide results and limits: About two months after transplant, alpha-beta T cells reportedly came from several hundred expanded graft clones. TCRbeta diversity was high at day 60 in some patients (a result of surviving recipient T cells and thymic progenitors). T-cell counts and diversity at one year following transplant were attributed mainly to newly produced T cells.

The source material was PBMCs, mostly from graft donor cells, sampled 360 days after TCRalphabeta/CD19-depleted stem cell transplant. The gene calls are TRBV15 and TRBJ2-2; 10 nucleotides line up with TRBD1. The receptor's source is a boy in the first two years of life who had a stem cell transplant for SCID, so the T cells may come from the graft donor. In nucleotides, the CDR3 is TGTGCCACCAGCAAGGGGCCGGGACAGGGGCCCTCGGGCGAGCTGTTTTTT. Amino acids: CATSKGPGQGPSGELFF.